These 22 T cell receptor beta chains were all obtained from the same sample, sequenced in a study of post-analysis software for immune sequencing data. General study results and limits: Patients had higher frequencies than controls of four to six TRBV segments, including TRBV5-6, TRBV5-1 and TRBV20-1.

Which antigens these TCRs recognize remains unknown. Prepared libraries of TCR beta cDNA carried unique molecular identifiers. TCRdb reanalysed the PCR reads using MiXCR and keeps one entry per CDR3 protein. Here the sample spans about 260,000 distinct CDR3 sequences, 36% being singletons. The sequenced material came from blood. Receptor source: a girl aged 5-17 years with multiple sclerosis.

This clonotype came up many times. This CDR3 is CSASRGTGTDTQYF. The CDR3 DNA is TGCAGTGCTAGTCGTGGGACCGGCACAGATACGCAGTATTTT. The chain combines TRBV20-1 with TRBJ2-3; D may correspond to TRBD1 or TRBD2 (5 bases each). CDR3 length: 14 residues. Deletions cut 3 bases from V and 1 base from J, with 11 bases between. Germline CDR1 is DFQATT and CDR2 is SNEGSKA (reference sequence).

J is TRBJ2-3 and V is TRBV12-3 or TRBV12-4; the match to TRBD2 covers 7 bases. The CDR3 spans 18 residues. V was clipped by 4 bases and J by 15 bases; unmatched bases: 28. In DNA form, the CDR3 reads TGTGCCAGCAGTTCCGCCCGCTCTAGCGGAGAAAGCACAGATATGGAATATTTT. Its protein product is CASSSARSSGESTDMEYF.

This clonotype has more than one count but fewer than ten. This chain links TRBV6-1 with TRBJ2-1, with D possibly being TRBD2 (6 bases). The CDR3 covers 16 residues. With 3 bases removed from V and 3 bases from J, the gap between germline ends came to 15 bases. Germline CDR1 and CDR2: MNHNS and SASEGT. The CDR3 nucleotides are TGTGCCAGCAGTGACTCCGGGACTGGCGACTACAATGAGCAGTTCTTC. This gives the protein CASSDSGTGDYNEQFF.

The chain joins TRBV6-1 to TRBJ2-5, with 11 positions matching TRBD2. The J segment lost 12 bases and the V segment lost 3 bases, leaving 3 bases of the junction unmatched. This CDR3 comprises 12 residues. Germline assignment: CDR1 MNHNS and CDR2 SASEGT. CDR3 amino acids: CASSEPGLAEYF. CDR3 coding DNA: TGTGCCAGCAGTGAGCCGGGACTAGCGGAGTACTTC.

The chain links TRBV4-1 to TRBJ1-2; maybe TRBD1 (5 bases). The CDR3 sequence is 14 residues long. V shed 0 bases and J shed 8 bases, with 13 bases lying between them. The germline gives CDR1 MGHRA, CDR2 YSYEKL. CDR3: CASSQELDRGGYTF. CDR3 coding DNA: TGCGCCAGCAGCCAAGAGCTGGATAGGGGCGGCTACACCTTC.

Only a few counts were recorded for this clonotype. This chain connects TRBV20-1 to TRBJ2-3, with 9 bases identical to TRBD2. This CDR3 is built from 17 residues. Per germline, CDR1 DFQATT and CDR2 SNEGSKA (reference sequence). Unmatched junction bases numbered 9, after V lost 0 bases and J lost 2 bases. The CDR3 coding sequence is TGCAGTGCTAGAGATCGGGCGGGAGGGCCTGTCACAGATACGCAGTATTTT. It specifies CSARDRAGGPVTDTQYF.

This clonotype has a count of ten or more. This chain links TRBV7-9 with TRBJ1-2; D is unclear. The CDR3 totals 14 residues. The ends were cut back, 7 bases at V and 1 base at J, with 13 bases in the middle. Germline V gene lookup returns CDR1 SEHNR and CDR2 FQNEAQ (reference sequence). The CDR3 loop is CASTRREDNYGYTF. CDR3 nucleotides: TGTGCCAGCACCAGGAGAGAAGATAACTATGGCTACACCTTC.

This clonotype was counted a few times. V gene TRBV11-2 combines with J gene TRBJ1-1; a weak D match, TRBD1 (5 bases). The CDR3 contains 14 residues. V lost 0 bases and J lost 7, with 12 bases in between. CDR1 is SGHAT and CDR2 is FQNNGV in the germline V gene. The CDR3, as DNA: TGTGCCAGCAGCTTAGATGGGACTCCCTATGAAGCTTTCTTT. Its translation: CASSLDGTPYEAFF.

This clonotype has a count of ten or more. The rearrangement links TRBV2 to TRBJ2-7, with D uncertain. Trimming pared 8 bases from V and 4 bases from J, leaving 18 bases between. This CDR3 has 14 residues. CDR1 SNHLY and CDR2 FYNNEI come from the germline V gene. CDR3 sequence (DNA): TGTGCCAGCTGCCACGAGGCAGGAACTTACGAGCAGTACTTC. Its translation is CASCHEAGTYEQYF.

The V gene is TRBV28, the J gene TRBJ1-1; 9 bases match TRBD1. Trimming cost V 8 bases and J 4 bases; bases outside gene matches: 20. This CDR3 region has 18 residues. The V gene's germline CDR1 is MDHEN and CDR2 SYDVKM. The CDR3 loop reads CASRWGVGTGSPSTEAFF. DNA of the CDR3: TGTGCCAGCCGTTGGGGAGTAGGGACAGGGAGCCCGAGCACTGAAGCTTTCTTT.

This clonotype was observed at least ten times. CDR3 DNA: TGTGCCAGCAGCTTAGGTTCACTCGGCGGGGGGAACTATGGCTACACCTTC. It yields the protein CASSLGSLGGGNYGYTF. This sequence joins TRBV7-9 and TRBJ1-2; the D gene is possibly TRBD1 (5 bases). CDR1 SEHNR and CDR2 FQNEAQ come from the germline V gene (reference sequence). This CDR3 has 17 amino acids. The V and J ends lost 1 base and 2 bases respectively, with 17 bases between them. Full variable domain (missing parts from reference TRBV7-9 and TRBJ1-2): DTGVSQNPRHKITKRGQNVTFRCDPISEHNRLYWYRQTLGQGPEFLTYFQNEAQLEKSRLLSDRFSAERPKGSFSTLEIQRTEQGDSAMYLCASSLGSLGGGNYGYTFGSGTRLTVV.

The genes are TRBV5-1 and TRBJ2-3, with no clear D. V lost 0 bases and J lost 5, with 13 bases in between. Germline V gives CDR1 SGHRS, CDR2 YFSETQ. The CDR3 consists of 15 residues. CDR3: CASSLVERQVDTQYF. CDR3 coding DNA: TGCGCCAGCAGCTTGGTAGAGAGGCAGGTAGATACGCAGTATTTT. Variable domain in full (rest from reference TRBV5-1 and TRBJ2-3): KAGVTQTPRYLIKTRGQQVTLSCSPISGHRSVSWYQQTPGQGLQFLFEYFSETQRNKGNFPGRFSGRQFSNSRSEMNVSTLELGDSALYLCASSLVERQVDTQYFGPGTRLTVL.

This clonotype was recorded at least ten times. J is TRBJ2-5 and V is TRBV18; 8 bases agree with TRBD1. Germline V gene sequence: CDR1 KGHSH, CDR2 LQKENI. The J segment lost 1 base and the V segment lost 3 bases, leaving 1 base of the junction unmatched. This CDR3 is 14 amino acids long. CDR3 sequence reads: CASSPTGAQETQYF. For the CDR3, the DNA is TGTGCCAGCTCACCGACAGGGGCCCAAGAGACCCAGTACTTC.

This clonotype was detected many times. In DNA form, the CDR3 reads TGTGCCAGCAGCCTTGACATAGAGGAGACCCAGTACTTC. Encoded protein: CASSLDIEETQYF. This chain connects TRBV6-6 to TRBJ2-5; D is unclear. V was cut by 6 bases and J by 5 bases, with 13 bases left in between. Germline values: CDR1 MNHNY, CDR2 SVGAGI (reference sequence). The length of the CDR3 is 13 residues.

J is TRBJ2-3 and V is TRBV29-1; TRBD2 agrees at 8 bases. The germline gives CDR1 SQVTM, CDR2 ANQGSEA. V shed 5 bases and J 5 bases; nucleotides not matched to a gene: 24. The CDR3 has 19 amino acids. For the CDR3, the DNA is TGCAGCGTTACCGGAACAGCTACTTCGGGCTTAGCGGGACAAGATACGCAGTATTTT. The encoded protein is CSVTGTATSGLAGQDTQYF.

This clonotype has a count of ten or more. The V gene is TRBV28, the J gene TRBJ1-1; D not resolved. Germline assignment: CDR1 MDHEN and CDR2 SYDVKM. Trimming took 1 base from V and 7 from J, leaving 7 bases between them. The CDR3 is 12 residues long. CDR3 region: CASSLSGGEAFF. Here the CDR3 DNA reads TGTGCCAGCAGTTTATCGGGAGGTGAAGCTTTCTTT.

The chain recombines TRBV10-1 with TRBJ2-5; a possible D gene is TRBD2 (6 bases). The CDR3 runs 13 residues. Trimming took off 2 bases at V and 4 bases at J, with 8 bases between the two ends. Germline CDR1 reads WNHNN; CDR2 reads SYGVQD (reference sequence). DNA for the CDR3: TGCGCCAGCAGTGAGGCGGGGACAGAGACCCAGTACTTC. Encoded protein: CASSEAGTETQYF.

The J gene is TRBJ2-1, the V gene TRBV6-2 or TRBV6-3, with 7 bases fitting TRBD2. This CDR3 spans 13 amino acids. Germline values: CDR1 MNHEY, CDR2 SVGEGT. V lost 2 bases to trimming and J lost 10 bases; unmatched junction nucleotides: 5. CDR3 in amino acids: CASSYISSGEQFF. The CDR3 DNA follows: TGTGCCAGCAGTTACATCAGTAGCGGGGAGCAGTTCTTC.

V gene TRBV20-1 combines with J gene TRBJ2-3; 9 bases are shared with TRBD2. CDR3 length equals 14 residues. The ends lost 3 bases at V and 3 bases at J; junction bases unmatched: 4. CDR1 and CDR2 (germline): DFQATT, SNEGSKA (reference sequence). This CDR3 reads CSASSSGVTDTQYF. DNA of the CDR3: TGCAGTGCTAGTTCTAGCGGGGTGACAGATACGCAGTATTTT.

This clonotype was recorded a few times. The chain links TRBV7-2 to TRBJ2-2, with D hard to call. CDR3 length equals 18 residues. The V end lost 2 bases, the J end lost 0 bases, and 16 bases lay between the germline ends. Per the germline V gene, CDR1 is SGHTA and CDR2 is FQGNSA. CDR3 protein: CASSLYRHSAANTGELFF. The CDR3 coding sequence is TGTGCCAGCAGCTTATACCGCCACAGCGCGGCGAACACCGGGGAGCTGTTTTTT.

Regarding this clonotype: With a much larger clone just one base away, this may be a read error. The chain joins TRBV7-8 to TRBJ2-5, with TRBD2 identical over 7 bases. The length of the CDR3 is 15 residues. V lost 5 bases to trimming and J lost 11 bases; unmatched junction nucleotides: 17. Germline lookup yields CDR1 SGHVS and CDR2 FQNEAQ. DNA for the CDR3: TGTGCCAGCAGCCTAGAGCCTAGGAGGCGGGGGAAGCAGTACTTC. Its translation: CASSLEPRRRGKQYF.

The chain carries TRBV7-3 and TRBJ2-1, with D possibly being TRBD2 (5 bases). Germline values: CDR1 SGHTA, CDR2 FQGTGA. V lost 0 bases to trimming and J lost 10 bases, with 7 bases between them. The CDR3 contains 12 residues. CDR3 nucleotides: TGTGCCAGCAGCTTAACCAGAGGGGAGCAGTTCTTC. Amino acid sequence: CASSLTRGEQFF.